The 28 T cell receptor beta chains below all came from one sample that was sequenced in a study of regulatory T cells in long-lasting Graves disease. Time point meaning: newly diagnosed GD, antithyroid drugs for less than 3 months. From PBMCs, RNA was extracted and then used to make the TCR library. Assembly of TCR beta libraries relied on iRepertoire HTBI primers together with Arm-PCR of CDR3 regions. From the multiplex PCR reads, TCRdb called clonotypes with MiXCR, one entry per CDR3 protein. The data show 400,000 to 500,000 distinct CDR3 sequences, with 15% seen just once and about 7.8% held by the top ten. A further study also used this sample, focusing on T cells in Graves' hyperthyroidism and ophthalmopathy.

Sequenced here: peripheral blood mononuclear cells (PBMCs), sampled at new diagnosis, from a patient treated with antithyroid drugs. These TCRs come from a woman aged 40-49 years with Graves disease.

This clonotype has just a few counts. The chain joins TRBV20-1 to TRBJ2-7, with D possibly matching TRBD2 (5 bases). Germline V gene lookup returns CDR1 DFQATT and CDR2 SNEGSKA (reference sequence). V lost 0 bases and J lost 4, with 10 bases in between. CDR3 length: 13 amino acids. The DNA for the CDR3 is TGCAGTGCTAGAGAGAGGACTGGGTACGAGCAGTACTTC. This gives the protein CSARERTGYEQYF.

This clonotype was found a few times. The V call is TRBV3-1, the J call TRBJ1-4; no firm D call. The V gene's germline CDR1 is LGHDT and CDR2 YNNKEL (reference sequence). Deletions cut 1 base from V and 7 bases from J, with 7 bases between. The CDR3 contains 13 residues. CDR3 protein: CASSQAQFEKLFF. The CDR3, as DNA: TGTGCCAGCAGCCAAGCACAGTTTGAAAAACTGTTTTTT.

J is TRBJ2-7 and V is TRBV6-2 or TRBV6-3, with D maybe TRBD2 (6 bases). Trimming took off 5 bases at V and 1 base at J, with 12 bases between the two ends. The germline V gene encodes CDR1 MNHEY and CDR2 SVGEGT. The CDR3 spans 14 residues. The CDR3 spells CASSARDWSYEQYF. The DNA for the CDR3 is TGTGCCAGCAGTGCCCGGGACTGGTCCTACGAGCAGTACTTC.

This clonotype was observed many times. The V and J genes are TRBV7-9 and TRBJ2-4; no firm D call. Trimming cost V 1 base and J 5 bases, with 6 bases left between them. This CDR3 is built from 13 residues. The germline V gene has CDR1 SEHNR and CDR2 FQNEAQ (reference sequence). The CDR3 loop is CASSLVAENIQYF. As DNA, the CDR3 is TGTGCCAGCAGCTTAGTTGCCGAAAACATTCAGTACTTC.

This chain connects TRBV3-1 to TRBJ1-3; no definite D call. CDR3 length equals 14 residues. The germline V gene encodes CDR1 LGHDT and CDR2 YNNKEL (reference sequence). The ends were cut back, 1 base at V and 4 bases at J, with 8 bases in the middle. The CDR3, as DNA: TGTGCCAGCAGCCAAGGTCCAGCCGGAAACACCATATATTTT. Translated: CASSQGPAGNTIYF.

The sample holds many counts of this clonotype. The rearrangement uses TRBV7-8 and TRBJ1-2; TRBD1 matches at 7 bases. Losses at the gene ends were 8 bases for V and 3 bases for J; bases not matched to a gene: 9. Germline V CDR1 and CDR2: SGHVS, FQNEAQ. CDR3 length: 14 residues. DNA for the CDR3: TGTGCCAGCTGGGGGGGAACAGGGGACTATGGCTACACCTTC. Its translation: CASWGGTGDYGYTF.

Only a few counts were recorded for this clonotype. This chain links TRBV6-1 with TRBJ2-2; 9 nucleotides match TRBD1. The CDR3 contains 15 residues. The V and J ends lost 6 bases and 3 bases, in that order; junction bases with no gene match: 5. The germline V gene encodes CDR1 MNHNS and CDR2 SASEGT. The CDR3 loop is CASRGTGLDTGELFF. CDR3 sequence (DNA): TGTGCCAGCAGGGGGACAGGGTTGGACACCGGGGAGCTGTTTTTT.

At least ten counts were recorded for this clonotype. The genes are TRBV12-3 or TRBV12-4 and TRBJ2-6; no clear D gene. This CDR3 comprises 14 residues. V was pared by 5 bases and J by 0 bases, with 5 bases between. The CDR3 spells CASSVSSGANVLTF. In DNA, the CDR3 is TGTGCCAGCAGTGTCTCCTCTGGGGCCAACGTCCTGACTTTC.

The rearrangement uses TRBV20-1 and TRBJ1-2; perhaps TRBD1 as D (6 bases). Germline V CDR1 and CDR2: DFQATT, SNEGSKA (reference sequence). The CDR3 extends over 16 amino acids. Trimming pared 0 bases from V and 0 bases from J, leaving 14 bases between. CDR3 in DNA: TGCAGTGCTAGAGACTCCGACAGGATAGCTAACTATGGCTACACCTTC. Protein product: CSARDSDRIANYGYTF.

Many counts were recorded for this clonotype. The chain joins TRBV5-1 to TRBJ2-3, with a tentative D call TRBD2 (7 bases). The V gene's germline CDR1 is SGHRS and CDR2 YFSETQ. This CDR3 is built from 15 residues. Trimming took off 2 bases at V and 0 bases at J, with 10 bases between the two ends. The CDR3, as DNA: TGCGCCAGCAGCTTTCGGGGGGCAAGCACAGATACGCAGTATTTT. This gives the protein CASSFRGASTDTQYF.

J is TRBJ2-3 and V is TRBV9, with no clear D. Germline V gene data show CDR1 as SGDLS and CDR2 as YYNGEE. The CDR3 has 14 amino acids. V lost 1 base and J 3 bases, leaving 9 bases between the germline ends. CDR3 in DNA: TGTGCCAGCAGCGTAAAGGGAAGAACAGATACGCAGTATTTT. It yields the protein CASSVKGRTDTQYF.

This clonotype was seen many times. This chain uses TRBV28 with TRBJ1-1; the D gene is possibly TRBD1 (6 bases). The CDR3 consists of 18 residues. V lost 6 bases and J lost 1, with 24 bases in between. Per the germline V gene, CDR1 is MDHEN and CDR2 is SYDVKM. The CDR3 here is CASSNRDFLQGPNTEAFF. CDR3 nucleotide sequence: TGTGCCAGCAGCAACCGGGACTTTCTCCAGGGGCCGAACACTGAAGCTTTCTTT.

The V call is TRBV7-2, the J call TRBJ2-3; 7 bases are a match to TRBD2. J was trimmed by 11 bases and V by 3 bases; bases with no gene match: 11. This CDR3 has 14 residues. From germline, CDR1 is SGHTA and CDR2 FQGNSA. In nucleotides, the CDR3 is TGTGCCAGCAGCTTCACCAGCGGGATCTACGGGCAGTATTTT. Translating gives CASSFTSGIYGQYF.

The rearrangement joins TRBV11-3 to TRBJ2-5, with TRBD2 identical over 10 bases. The CDR3 is made up of 15 amino acids. The J segment lost 6 bases and the V segment lost 7 bases, leaving 11 bases of the junction unmatched. In germline, CDR1 is SGHNT, CDR2 YENEEA. The CDR3 region is CASTGTSERGKTQYF. The CDR3 nucleotides are TGTGCCAGCACCGGGACTAGCGAGAGGGGAAAGACCCAGTACTTC.

Ten or more counts support this clonotype. The chain joins TRBV15 to TRBJ2-7; D may match TRBD1 or TRBD2 (5 bases each). CDR3 length equals 15 residues. The V gene's germline CDR1 is LNHNV and CDR2 YYDKDF (reference sequence). V lost 1 base to trimming and J lost 2 bases, with 12 bases between them. CDR3 residues: CATSRGRGTTYEQYF. The CDR3 nucleotides are TGTGCCACCAGCAGAGGAAGAGGGACGACCTACGAGCAGTACTTC.

V and J are TRBV10-3 and TRBJ2-2; 11 bases align to TRBD1. Trimming cost V 4 bases and J 4 bases; bases outside gene matches: 2. This CDR3 is 15 amino acids long. Germline V gene lookup returns CDR1 ENHRY and CDR2 SYGVKD. CDR3 residues: CAISAGTGGTGELFF. The CDR3 coding sequence is TGTGCCATCAGTGCCGGGACAGGGGGCACCGGGGAGCTGTTTTTT.

This clonotype was counted at least ten times. The chain has TRBV11-2 and TRBJ2-7; unclear D gene. Trimming pared 2 bases from V and 6 bases from J, leaving 8 bases between. The CDR3 contains 12 residues. Germline CDR1 is SGHAT and CDR2 is FQNNGV. CDR3 sequence reads: CASSLNPGEQYF. The CDR3 DNA reads TGTGCCAGCAGCTTAAACCCCGGCGAGCAGTACTTC. Combining the CDR3 with reference TRBV11-2 and TRBJ2-7 gives the whole variable domain EAGVAQSPRYKIIEKRQSVAFWCNPISGHATLYWYQQILGQGPKLLIQFQNNGVVDDSQLPKDRFSAERLKGVDSTLKIQPAKLEDSAVYLCASSLNPGEQYFGPGTRLTVT.

This clonotype was seen a few times. This chain links TRBV18 with TRBJ1-2; the D gene is possibly TRBD1 (5 bases). Trimming pared 2 bases from V and 3 bases from J, leaving 16 bases between. Germline values: CDR1 KGHSH, CDR2 LQKENI. This CDR3 has 16 amino acids. The CDR3 protein is CASSPRGGTKDYGYTF. The CDR3 nucleotides are TGTGCCAGCTCACCAAGGGGCGGCACCAAGGACTATGGCTACACCTTC.

Remarks on this clonotype: A much larger clone differs from this one at a single base, so this may be a read error. The chain employs TRBV28 and TRBJ1-1; D unresolved. The CDR3 covers 14 residues. The germline V gene has CDR1 MDHEN and CDR2 SYDVKM. Trimming removed 2 bases from V and 1 base from J, with 8 bases in between. Written as DNA, the CDR3 is TGTGCCAGCAGTTTAGTTCACGGGAACACTGAAGCTTTCTTT. Encoded protein: CASSLVHGNTEAFF.

Ten or more counts support this clonotype. This sequence joins TRBV7-2 and TRBJ2-1, with 9 positions matching TRBD2. J lost 9 bases, V lost 1 base, and 4 bases had no gene match. Germline CDR1 and CDR2: SGHTA and FQGNSA. CDR3 length equals 14 residues. CDR3 coding DNA: TGTGCCAGCAGCTTAGGGGTAGCGGGAGTTGAGCAGTTCTTC. It yields the protein CASSLGVAGVEQFF.

This clonotype was counted ten times or more. V gene TRBV18 combines with J gene TRBJ2-5; D gene uncertain. Per germline, CDR1 KGHSH and CDR2 LQKENI. The V end was cut by 4 bases, the J end by 4 bases, with 7 bases between. This CDR3 has 12 amino acids. The CDR3 nucleotides read TGTGCCAGCTCACGTCAGACAGAGACCCAGTACTTC. This encodes CASSRQTETQYF.

The sample holds many counts of this clonotype. The chain uses TRBV20-1 and TRBJ2-7, with 10 bases lining up with TRBD1. The junction had 10 bases not matched to a gene; V was cut back by 0 bases and J by 5 bases. Per the germline V gene, CDR1 is DFQATT and CDR2 is SNEGSKA (reference sequence). This CDR3 has 16 amino acids. The CDR3 protein is CSARDPLRDRGNEQYF. In nucleotides, the CDR3 is TGCAGTGCTAGAGACCCACTCCGGGACAGGGGCAACGAGCAGTACTTC.

This clonotype occurred many times. CDR3 nucleotide sequence: TGTGCCAGCAGTTTTTGGGGACAGTTTCTCCGAGGGGAGAATTCACCCCTCCACTTT. As protein: CASSFWGQFLRGENSPLHF. This chain links TRBV28 with TRBJ1-6; 7 nucleotides match TRBD1. The CDR3 consists of 19 residues. J gave up 7 bases and V 3 bases, and 18 bases lay outside the gene matches. Germline loops: CDR1 MDHEN, CDR2 SYDVKM.

This clonotype has at least ten counts. The chain's CDR3 is CASSLVATGVNEQFF. The CDR3 nucleotides read TGTGCCAGCAGTTTAGTTGCGACAGGGGTAAATGAGCAGTTCTTC. The chain is built from TRBV12-3 or TRBV12-4 and TRBJ2-1; TRBD1 matches 8 bases. V gave up 1 base and J gave up 7 bases; unmatched junction bases: 6. This CDR3 has 15 amino acids.

The gene calls are TRBV5-4 and TRBJ1-2; D gene uncertain. Germline assignment: CDR1 SGHNT and CDR2 YYREEE (reference sequence). CDR3 length: 14 amino acids. V was cut by 3 bases and J by 8 bases, with 17 bases left in between. CDR3 DNA: TGTGCCAGCAGCTCCAGGACGGCCCCGGCCGGCTACACCTTC. Its translation is CASSSRTAPAGYTF.

J is TRBJ2-2 and V is TRBV2; D may be TRBD2 (5 bases). The CDR3 extends over 15 amino acids. V was shortened by 7 bases and J by 1 base, with 13 bases between the two germline ends. From germline, CDR1 is SNHLY and CDR2 FYNNEI. The CDR3 region is CASTEGQMNTGELFF. Written as DNA, the CDR3 is TGTGCCAGCACCGAGGGCCAAATGAACACCGGGGAGCTGTTTTTT.

In this sample, this clonotype turned up many times. The chain couples TRBV28 to TRBJ2-7; 8 nucleotides line up with TRBD1. J lost 0 bases, V lost 1 base, and 8 bases had no gene match. Germline V gene sequence: CDR1 MDHEN, CDR2 SYDVKM. This CDR3 has 17 amino acids. This CDR3 reads CASSLYPRTGPSYEQYF. As DNA, the CDR3 is TGTGCCAGCAGTTTATACCCCAGGACAGGGCCCTCCTACGAGCAGTACTTC.

This clonotype came up many times. The chain has TRBV12-5 and TRBJ2-7; D uncertain. The CDR3 contains 12 residues. Trimming took off 10 bases at V and 2 bases at J, with 12 bases between the two ends. The germline CDR1 and CDR2 sequences are LGHNT and FRNRAP. In DNA form, the CDR3 reads TGTGCTACCTCCGGCAGCCCCTACGAGCAGTACTTC. Encoded protein: CATSGSPYEQYF.